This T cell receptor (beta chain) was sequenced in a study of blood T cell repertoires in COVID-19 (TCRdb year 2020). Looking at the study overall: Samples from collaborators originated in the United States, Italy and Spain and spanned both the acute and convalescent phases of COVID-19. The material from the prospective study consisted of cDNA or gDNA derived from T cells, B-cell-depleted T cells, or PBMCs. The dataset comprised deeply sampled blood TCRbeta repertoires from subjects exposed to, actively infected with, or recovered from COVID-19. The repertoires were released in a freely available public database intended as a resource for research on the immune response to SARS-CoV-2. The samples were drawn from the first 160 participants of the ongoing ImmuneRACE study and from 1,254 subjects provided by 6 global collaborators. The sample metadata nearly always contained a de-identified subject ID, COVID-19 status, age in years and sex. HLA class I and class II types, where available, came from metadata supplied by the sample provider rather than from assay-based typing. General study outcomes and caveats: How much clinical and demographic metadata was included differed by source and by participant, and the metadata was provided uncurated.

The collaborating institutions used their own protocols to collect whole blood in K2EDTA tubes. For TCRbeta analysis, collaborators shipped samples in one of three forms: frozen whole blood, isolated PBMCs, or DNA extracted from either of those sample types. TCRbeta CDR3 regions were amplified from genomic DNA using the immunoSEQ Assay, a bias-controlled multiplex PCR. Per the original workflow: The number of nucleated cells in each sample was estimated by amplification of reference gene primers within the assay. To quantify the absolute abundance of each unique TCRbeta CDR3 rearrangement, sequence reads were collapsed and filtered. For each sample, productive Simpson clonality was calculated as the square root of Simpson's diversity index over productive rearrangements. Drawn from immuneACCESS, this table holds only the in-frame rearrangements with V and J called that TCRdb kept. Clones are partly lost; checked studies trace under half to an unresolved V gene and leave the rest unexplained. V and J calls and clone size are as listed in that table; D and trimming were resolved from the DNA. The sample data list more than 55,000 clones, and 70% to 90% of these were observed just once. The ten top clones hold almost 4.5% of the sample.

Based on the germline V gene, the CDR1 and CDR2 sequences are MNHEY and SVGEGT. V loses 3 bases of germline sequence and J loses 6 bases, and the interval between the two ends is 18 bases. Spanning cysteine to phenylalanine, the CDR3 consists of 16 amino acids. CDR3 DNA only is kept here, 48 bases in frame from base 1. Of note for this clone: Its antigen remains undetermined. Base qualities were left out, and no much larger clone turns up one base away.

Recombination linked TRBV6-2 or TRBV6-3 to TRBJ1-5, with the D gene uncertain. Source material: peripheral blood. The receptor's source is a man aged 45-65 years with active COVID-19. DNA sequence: TGTGCCAGCAGTTATAATGGCGGGCCGTCGGGTCAGCCCCAGCATTTT. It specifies CASSYNGGPSGQPQHF.